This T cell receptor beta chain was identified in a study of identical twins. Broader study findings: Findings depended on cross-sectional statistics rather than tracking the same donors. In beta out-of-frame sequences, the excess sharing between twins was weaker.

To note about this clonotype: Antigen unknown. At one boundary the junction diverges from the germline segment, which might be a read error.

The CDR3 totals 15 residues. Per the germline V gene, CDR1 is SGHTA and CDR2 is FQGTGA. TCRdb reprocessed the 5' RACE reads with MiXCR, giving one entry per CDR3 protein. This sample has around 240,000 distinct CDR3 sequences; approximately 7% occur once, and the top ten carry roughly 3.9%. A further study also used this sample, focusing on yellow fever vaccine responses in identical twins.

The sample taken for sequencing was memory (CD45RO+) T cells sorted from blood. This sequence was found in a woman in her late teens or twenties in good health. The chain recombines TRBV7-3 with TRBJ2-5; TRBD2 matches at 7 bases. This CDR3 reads CASSLGLAAGETQNF. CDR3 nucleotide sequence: TGTGCCAGCAGCTTAGGTCTAGCCGCGGGGGAGACCCAGAACTTC.